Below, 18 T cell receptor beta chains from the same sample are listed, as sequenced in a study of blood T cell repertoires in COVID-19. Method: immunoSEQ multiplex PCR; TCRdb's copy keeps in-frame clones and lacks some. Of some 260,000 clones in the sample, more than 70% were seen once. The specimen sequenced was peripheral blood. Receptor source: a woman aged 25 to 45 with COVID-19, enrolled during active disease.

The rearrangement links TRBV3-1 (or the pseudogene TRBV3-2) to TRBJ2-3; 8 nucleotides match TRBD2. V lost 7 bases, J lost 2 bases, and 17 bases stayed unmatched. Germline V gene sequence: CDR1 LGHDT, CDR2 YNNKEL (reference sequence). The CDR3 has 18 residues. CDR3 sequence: CASILELAGGRVTDTQYF. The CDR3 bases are TGTGCCAGCATCTTGGAGCTGGCGGGGGGCCGTGTCACAGATACGCAGTATTTT.

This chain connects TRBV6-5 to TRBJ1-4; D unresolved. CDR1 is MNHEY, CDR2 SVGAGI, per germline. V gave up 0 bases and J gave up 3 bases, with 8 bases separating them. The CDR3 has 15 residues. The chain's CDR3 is CASSYSFEANEKLFF. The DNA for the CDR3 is TGTGCCAGCAGTTACTCGTTCGAGGCTAATGAAAAACTGTTTTTT.

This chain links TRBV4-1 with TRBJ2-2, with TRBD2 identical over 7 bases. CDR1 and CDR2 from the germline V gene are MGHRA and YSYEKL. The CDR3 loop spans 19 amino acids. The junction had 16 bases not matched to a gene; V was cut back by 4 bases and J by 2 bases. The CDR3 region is CASSRRTREGVGNTGELFF. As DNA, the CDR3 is TGCGCCAGCAGCCGAAGGACTAGGGAAGGCGTCGGAAACACCGGGGAGCTGTTTTTT.

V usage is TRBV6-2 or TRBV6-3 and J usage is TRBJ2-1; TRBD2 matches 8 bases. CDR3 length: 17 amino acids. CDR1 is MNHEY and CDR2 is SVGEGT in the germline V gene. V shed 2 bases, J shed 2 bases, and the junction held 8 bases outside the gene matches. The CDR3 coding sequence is TGTGCCAGCAGTTACCGGGTGAGCGGGAGCCCCTACAATGAGCAGTTCTTC. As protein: CASSYRVSGSPYNEQFF.

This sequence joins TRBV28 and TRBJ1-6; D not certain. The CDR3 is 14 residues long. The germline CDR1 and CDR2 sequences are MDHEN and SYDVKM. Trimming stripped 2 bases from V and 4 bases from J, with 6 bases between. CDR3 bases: TGTGCCAGCAGTTTAGGGCAGTATAATTCACCCCTCCACTTT. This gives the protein CASSLGQYNSPLHF. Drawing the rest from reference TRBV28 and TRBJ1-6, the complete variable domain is DVKVTQSSRYLVKRTGEKVFLECVQDMDHENMFWYRQDPGLGLRLIYFSYDVKMKEKGDIPEGYSVSREKKERFSLILESASTNQTSMYLCASSLGQYNSPLHFGNGTRLTVT.

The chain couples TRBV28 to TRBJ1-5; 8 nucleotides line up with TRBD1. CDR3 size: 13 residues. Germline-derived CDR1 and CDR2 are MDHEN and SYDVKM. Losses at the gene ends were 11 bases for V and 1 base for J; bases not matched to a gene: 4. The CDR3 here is CAWGQVSNQPQHF. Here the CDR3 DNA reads TGTGCCTGGGGACAGGTAAGCAATCAGCCCCAGCATTTT.

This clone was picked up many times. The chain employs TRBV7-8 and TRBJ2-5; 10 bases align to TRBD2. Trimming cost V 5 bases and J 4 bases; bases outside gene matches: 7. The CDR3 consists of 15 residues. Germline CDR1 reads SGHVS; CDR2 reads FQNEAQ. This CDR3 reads CASSPQRGGRETQYF. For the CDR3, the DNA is TGTGCCAGCAGCCCCCAGCGGGGGGGCAGAGAGACCCAGTACTTC.

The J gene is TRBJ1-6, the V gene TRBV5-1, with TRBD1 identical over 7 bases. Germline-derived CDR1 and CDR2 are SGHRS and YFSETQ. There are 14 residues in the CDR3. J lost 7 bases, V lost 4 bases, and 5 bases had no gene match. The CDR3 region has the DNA TGCGCCAGCAGCGAGGGGACAGAGAATTCACCCCTCCACTTT. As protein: CASSEGTENSPLHF.

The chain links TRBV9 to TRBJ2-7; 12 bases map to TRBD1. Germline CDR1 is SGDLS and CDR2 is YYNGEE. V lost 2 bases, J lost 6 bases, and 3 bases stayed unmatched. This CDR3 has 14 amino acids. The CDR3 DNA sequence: TGTGCCAGCAGCGTTGGGACAGGGGGCTTCGAGCAGTACTTC. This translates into CASSVGTGGFEQYF.

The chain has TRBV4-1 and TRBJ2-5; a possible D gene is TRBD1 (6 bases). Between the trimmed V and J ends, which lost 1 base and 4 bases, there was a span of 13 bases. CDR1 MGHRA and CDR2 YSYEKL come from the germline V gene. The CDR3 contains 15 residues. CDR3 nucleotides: TGCGCCAGCAGCCAAGGCACGGGCAGGGGAGAGACCCAGTACTTC. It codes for CASSQGTGRGETQYF.

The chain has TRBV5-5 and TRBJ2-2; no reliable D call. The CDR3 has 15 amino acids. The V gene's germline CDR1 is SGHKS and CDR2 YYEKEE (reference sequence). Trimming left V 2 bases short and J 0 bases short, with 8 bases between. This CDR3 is CASSFGQANTGELFF. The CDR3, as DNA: TGTGCCAGCAGCTTTGGGCAGGCGAACACCGGGGAGCTGTTTTTT.

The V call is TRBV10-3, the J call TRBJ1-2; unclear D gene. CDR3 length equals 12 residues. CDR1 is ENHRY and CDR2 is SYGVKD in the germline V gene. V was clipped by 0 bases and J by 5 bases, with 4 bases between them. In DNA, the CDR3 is TGTGCCATCAGTGAGTCTGAGTATGGCTACACCTTC. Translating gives CAISESEYGYTF.

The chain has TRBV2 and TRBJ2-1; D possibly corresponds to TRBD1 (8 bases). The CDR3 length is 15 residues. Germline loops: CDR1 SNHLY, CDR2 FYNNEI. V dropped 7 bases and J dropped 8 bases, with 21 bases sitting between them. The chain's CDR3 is CASTYRGRAPDEQFF. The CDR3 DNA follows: TGTGCCAGCACCTACAGGGGGAGGGCCCCTGATGAGCAGTTCTTC.

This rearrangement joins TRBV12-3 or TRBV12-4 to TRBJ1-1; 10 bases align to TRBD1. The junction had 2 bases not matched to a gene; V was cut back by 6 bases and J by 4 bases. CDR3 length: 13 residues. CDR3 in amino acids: CASRGQGFTEAFF. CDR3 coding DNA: TGTGCCAGCAGGGGACAGGGGTTCACTGAAGCTTTCTTT.

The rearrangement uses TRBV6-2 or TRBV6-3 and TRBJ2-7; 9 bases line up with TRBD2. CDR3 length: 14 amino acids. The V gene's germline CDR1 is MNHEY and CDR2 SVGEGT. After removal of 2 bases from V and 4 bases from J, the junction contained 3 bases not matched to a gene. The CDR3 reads CASSYGLAGYEQYF. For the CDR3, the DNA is TGTGCCAGCAGTTACGGGCTAGCGGGATACGAGCAGTACTTC.

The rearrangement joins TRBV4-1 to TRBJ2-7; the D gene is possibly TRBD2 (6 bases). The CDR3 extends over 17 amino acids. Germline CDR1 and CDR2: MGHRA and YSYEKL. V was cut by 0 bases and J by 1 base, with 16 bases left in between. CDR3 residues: CASSQDHAVGGSYEQYF. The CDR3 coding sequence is TGCGCCAGCAGCCAAGATCACGCGGTGGGGGGATCCTACGAGCAGTACTTC.

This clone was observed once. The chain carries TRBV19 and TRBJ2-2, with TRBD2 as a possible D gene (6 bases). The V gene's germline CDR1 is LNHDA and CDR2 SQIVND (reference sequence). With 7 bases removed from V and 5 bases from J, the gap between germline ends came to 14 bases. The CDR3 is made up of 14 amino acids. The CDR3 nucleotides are TGTGCCAGTAAGACGGGACTTCGAACCGGGGAGCTGTTTTTT. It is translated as CASKTGLRTGELFF.

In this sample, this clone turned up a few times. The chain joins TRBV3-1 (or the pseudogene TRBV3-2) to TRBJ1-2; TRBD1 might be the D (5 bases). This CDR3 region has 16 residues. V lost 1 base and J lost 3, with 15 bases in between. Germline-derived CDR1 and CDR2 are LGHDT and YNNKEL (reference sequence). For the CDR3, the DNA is TGTGCCAGCAGCCAAGTTCTTAGGGTAGGGGACTATGGCTACACCTTC. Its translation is CASSQVLRVGDYGYTF.